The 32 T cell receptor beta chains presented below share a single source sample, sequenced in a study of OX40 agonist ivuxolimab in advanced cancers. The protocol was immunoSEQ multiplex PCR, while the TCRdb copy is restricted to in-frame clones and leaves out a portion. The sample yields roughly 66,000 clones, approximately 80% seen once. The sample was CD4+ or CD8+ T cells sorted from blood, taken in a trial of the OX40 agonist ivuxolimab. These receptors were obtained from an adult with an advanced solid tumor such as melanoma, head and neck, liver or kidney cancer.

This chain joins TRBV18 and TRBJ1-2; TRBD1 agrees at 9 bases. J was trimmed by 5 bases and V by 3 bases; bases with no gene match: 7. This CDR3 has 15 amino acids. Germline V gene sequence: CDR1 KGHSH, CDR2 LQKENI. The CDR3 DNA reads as TGTGCCAGCTCACCGCAAGGACAGGGGAGATATGGCTACACCTTC. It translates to CASSPQGQGRYGYTF.

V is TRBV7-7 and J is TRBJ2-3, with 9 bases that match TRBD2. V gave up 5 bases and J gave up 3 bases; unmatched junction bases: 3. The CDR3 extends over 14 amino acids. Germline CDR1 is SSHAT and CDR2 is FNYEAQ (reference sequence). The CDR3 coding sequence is TGTGCCAGCAGCCAGACTAGCGGAACAGATACGCAGTATTTT. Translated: CASSQTSGTDTQYF.

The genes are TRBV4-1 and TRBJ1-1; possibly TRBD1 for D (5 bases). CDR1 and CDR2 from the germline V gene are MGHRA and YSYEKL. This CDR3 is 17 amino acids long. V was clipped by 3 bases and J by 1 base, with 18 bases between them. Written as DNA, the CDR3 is TGCGCCAGCAGCCACGCCCTCAGGGTCTTAGGGAACACTGAAGCTTTCTTT. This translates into CASSHALRVLGNTEAFF.

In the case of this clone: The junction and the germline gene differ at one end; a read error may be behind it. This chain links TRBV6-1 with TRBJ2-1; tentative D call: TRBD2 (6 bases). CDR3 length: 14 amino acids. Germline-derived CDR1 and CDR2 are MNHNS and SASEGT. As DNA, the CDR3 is TGTGCCAGCAGGGGATTTGGGACTGCCTTCGGCAGGGTCTTC. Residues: CASRGFGTAFGRVF.

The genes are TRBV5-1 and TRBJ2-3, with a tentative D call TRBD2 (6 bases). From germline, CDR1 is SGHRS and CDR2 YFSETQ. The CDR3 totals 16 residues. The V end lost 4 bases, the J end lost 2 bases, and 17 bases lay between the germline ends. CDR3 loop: CASSLTGTRTTDTQYF. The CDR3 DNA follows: TGCGCCAGCAGCCTCACCGGGACTCGTACCACAGATACGCAGTATTTT.

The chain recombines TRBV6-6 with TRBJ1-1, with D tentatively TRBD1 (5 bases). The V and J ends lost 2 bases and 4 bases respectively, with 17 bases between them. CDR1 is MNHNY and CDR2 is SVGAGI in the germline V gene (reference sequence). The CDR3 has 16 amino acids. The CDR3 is CASSYRGTAQGTEAFF. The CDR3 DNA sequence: TGTGCCAGCAGTTACCGTGGGACGGCCCAGGGCACTGAAGCTTTCTTT.

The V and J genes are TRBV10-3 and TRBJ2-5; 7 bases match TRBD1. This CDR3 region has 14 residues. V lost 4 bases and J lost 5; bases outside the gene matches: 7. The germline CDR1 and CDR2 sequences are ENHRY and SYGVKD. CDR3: CAISADRMSETQYF. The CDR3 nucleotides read TGTGCCATCAGTGCGGACAGGATGTCGGAGACCCAGTACTTC.

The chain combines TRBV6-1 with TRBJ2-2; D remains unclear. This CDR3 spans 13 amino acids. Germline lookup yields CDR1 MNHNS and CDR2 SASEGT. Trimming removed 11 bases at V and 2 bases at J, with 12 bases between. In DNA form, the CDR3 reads TGTGCCGCCCGGGTCGCCAACACCGGGGAGCTGTTTTTT. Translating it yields CAARVANTGELFF.

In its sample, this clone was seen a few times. The CDR3 spells CAWSVRVMNTEAFF. CDR3 nucleotide sequence: TGTGCCTGGAGTGTACGGGTAATGAACACTGAAGCTTTCTTT. The chain uses TRBV30 and TRBJ1-1; D uncertain. V shed 0 bases and J shed 0 bases, with 8 bases lying between them. Germline CDR1 and CDR2: GTSNPN and SVGIG (reference sequence). CDR3 length: 14 residues.

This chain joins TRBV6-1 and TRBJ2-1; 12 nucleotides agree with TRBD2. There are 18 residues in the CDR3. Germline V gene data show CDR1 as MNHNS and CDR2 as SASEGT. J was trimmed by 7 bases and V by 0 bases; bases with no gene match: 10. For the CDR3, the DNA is TGTGCCAGCAGTGAAGCGCAAAAACTAGCGGGAGGCACGAATGAGCAGTTCTTC. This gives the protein CASSEAQKLAGGTNEQFF.

The CDR3 DNA follows: TGTGCCAGCAGTTACTCGTGGGACAGGACATACGAGCAGTACTTC. Residues: CASSYSWDRTYEQYF. The genes are TRBV6-5 and TRBJ2-7; TRBD1 matches at 8 bases. This CDR3 contains 15 residues. The V segment lost 0 bases and the J segment 4 bases; nucleotides outside the gene matches: 5. Germline CDR1 is MNHEY and CDR2 is SVGAGI.

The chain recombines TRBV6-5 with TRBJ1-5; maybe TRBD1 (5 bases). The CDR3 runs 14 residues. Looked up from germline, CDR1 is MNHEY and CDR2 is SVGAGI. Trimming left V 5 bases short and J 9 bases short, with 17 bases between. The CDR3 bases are TGTGCCAGCAGTCACCCGGGGCAATCTCGGCCCCAGCATTTT. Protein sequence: CASSHPGQSRPQHF.

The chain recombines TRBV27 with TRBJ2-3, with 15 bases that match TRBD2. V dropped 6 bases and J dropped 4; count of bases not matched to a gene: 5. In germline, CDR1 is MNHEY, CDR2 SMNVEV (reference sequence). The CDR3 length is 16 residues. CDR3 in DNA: TGTGCCAGCAGAGGACTAGCGGGAGGGCGGCCAGATACGCAGTATTTT. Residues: CASRGLAGGRPDTQYF.

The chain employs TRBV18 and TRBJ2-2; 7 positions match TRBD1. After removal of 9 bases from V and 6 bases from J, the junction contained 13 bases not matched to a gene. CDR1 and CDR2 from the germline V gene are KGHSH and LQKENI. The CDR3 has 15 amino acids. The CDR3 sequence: CASPPETGPAGELFF. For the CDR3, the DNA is TGTGCCAGTCCACCCGAGACAGGGCCGGCCGGGGAGCTGTTTTTT.

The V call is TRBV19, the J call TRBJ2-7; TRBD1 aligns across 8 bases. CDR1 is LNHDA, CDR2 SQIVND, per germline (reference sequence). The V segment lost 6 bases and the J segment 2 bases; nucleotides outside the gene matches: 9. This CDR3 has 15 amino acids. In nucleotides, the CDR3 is TGTGCCAGTAGCCTCAGGGGGCTCGCGCCCTACGAGCAGTACTTC. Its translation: CASSLRGLAPYEQYF.

The CDR3 DNA sequence: TGTGCCAGCTCACCGCCGAGAACCTTCAGCGGAGGCTACACCTTC. This translates into CASSPPRTFSGGYTF. The chain combines TRBV18 with TRBJ1-2; D uncertain. V shed 3 bases and J shed 8 bases, with 19 bases lying between them. The CDR3 loop spans 15 amino acids. In germline, CDR1 is KGHSH, CDR2 LQKENI. Variable domain in full (rest from reference TRBV18 and TRBJ1-2): NAGVMQNPRHLVRRRGQEARLRCSPMKGHSHVYWYRQLPEEGLKFMVYLQKENIIDESGMPKERFSAEFPKEGPSILRIQQVVRGDSAAYFCASSPPRTFSGGYTFGSGTRLTVV.

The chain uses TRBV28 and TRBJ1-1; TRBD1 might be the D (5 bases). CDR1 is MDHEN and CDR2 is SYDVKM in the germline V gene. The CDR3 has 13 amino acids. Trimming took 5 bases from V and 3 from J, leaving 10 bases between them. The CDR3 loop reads CASSDNRYTEAFF. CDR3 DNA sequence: TGTGCCAGCAGTGATAACAGGTACACTGAAGCTTTCTTT.

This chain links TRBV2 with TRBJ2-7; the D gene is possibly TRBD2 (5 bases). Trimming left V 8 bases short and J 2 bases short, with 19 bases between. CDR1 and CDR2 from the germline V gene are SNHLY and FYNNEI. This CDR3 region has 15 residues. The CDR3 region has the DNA TGTGCCAGCGACACCGGCGGCCGGGGTACCTACGAGCAGTACTTC. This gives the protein CASDTGGRGTYEQYF.

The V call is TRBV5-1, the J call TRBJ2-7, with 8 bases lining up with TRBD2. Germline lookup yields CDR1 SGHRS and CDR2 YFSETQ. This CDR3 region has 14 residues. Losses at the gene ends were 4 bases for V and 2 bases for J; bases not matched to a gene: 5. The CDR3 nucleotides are TGCGCCAGCAGCCGGAGCGGGAGTGCCTACGAGCAGTACTTC. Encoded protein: CASSRSGSAYEQYF. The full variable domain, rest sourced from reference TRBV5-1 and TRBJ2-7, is KAGVTQTPRYLIKTRGQQVTLSCSPISGHRSVSWYQQTPGQGLQFLFEYFSETQRNKGNFPGRFSGRQFSNSRSEMNVSTLELGDSALYLCASSRSGSAYEQYFGPGTRLTVT.

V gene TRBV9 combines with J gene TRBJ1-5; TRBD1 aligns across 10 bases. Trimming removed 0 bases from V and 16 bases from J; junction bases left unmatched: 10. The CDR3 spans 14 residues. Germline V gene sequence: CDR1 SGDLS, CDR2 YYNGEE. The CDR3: CASSVGGTGDPGHF. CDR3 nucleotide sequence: TGTGCCAGCAGCGTAGGAGGGACAGGGGACCCCGGACATTTT.

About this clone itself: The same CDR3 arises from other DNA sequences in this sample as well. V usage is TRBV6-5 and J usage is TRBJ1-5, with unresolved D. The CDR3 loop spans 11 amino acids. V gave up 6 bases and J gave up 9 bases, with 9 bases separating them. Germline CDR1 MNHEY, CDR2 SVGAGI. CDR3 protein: CASRRGGPQHF. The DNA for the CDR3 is TGTGCCAGCAGAAGAGGAGGGCCCCAGCATTTT.

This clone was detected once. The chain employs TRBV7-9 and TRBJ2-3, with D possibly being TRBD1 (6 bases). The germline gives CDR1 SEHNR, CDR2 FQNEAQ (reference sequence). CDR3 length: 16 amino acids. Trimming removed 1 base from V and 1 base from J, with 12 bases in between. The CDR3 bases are TGTGCCAGCAGCTTAGGTCTCTCAGGGGGCACAGATACGCAGTATTTT. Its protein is CASSLGLSGGTDTQYF.

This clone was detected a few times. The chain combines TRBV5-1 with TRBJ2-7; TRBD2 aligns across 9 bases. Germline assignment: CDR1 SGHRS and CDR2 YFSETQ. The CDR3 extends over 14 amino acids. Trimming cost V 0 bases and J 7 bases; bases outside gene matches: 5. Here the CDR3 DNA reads TGCGCCAGCAGCTTGGAGGCGGGAGGGCATGAGCAGTACTTC. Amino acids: CASSLEAGGHEQYF. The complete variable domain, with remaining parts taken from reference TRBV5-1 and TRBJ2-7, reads KAGVTQTPRYLIKTRGQQVTLSCSPISGHRSVSWYQQTPGQGLQFLFEYFSETQRNKGNFPGRFSGRQFSNSRSEMNVSTLELGDSALYLCASSLEAGGHEQYFGPGTRLTVT.

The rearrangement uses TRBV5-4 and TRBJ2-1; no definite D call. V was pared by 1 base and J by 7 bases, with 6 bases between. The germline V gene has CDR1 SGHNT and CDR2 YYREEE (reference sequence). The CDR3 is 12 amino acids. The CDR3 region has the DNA TGTGCCAGCAGCTTGACTACTAATGAGCAGTTCTTC. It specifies CASSLTTNEQFF.

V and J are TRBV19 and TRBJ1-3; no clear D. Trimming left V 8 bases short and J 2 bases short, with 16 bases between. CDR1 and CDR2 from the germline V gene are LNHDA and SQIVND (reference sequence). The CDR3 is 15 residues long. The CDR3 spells CASLGLGRTGNTIYF. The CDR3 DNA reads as TGTGCCAGTCTTGGGCTGGGGAGGACTGGAAACACCATATATTTT.

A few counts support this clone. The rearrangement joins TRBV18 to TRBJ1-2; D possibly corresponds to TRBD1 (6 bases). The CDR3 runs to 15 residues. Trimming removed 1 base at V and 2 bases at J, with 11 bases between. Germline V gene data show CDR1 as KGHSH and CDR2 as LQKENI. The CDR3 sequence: CASSPQGGPNYGYTF. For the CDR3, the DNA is TGTGCCAGCTCACCACAGGGGGGACCAAACTATGGCTACACCTTC.

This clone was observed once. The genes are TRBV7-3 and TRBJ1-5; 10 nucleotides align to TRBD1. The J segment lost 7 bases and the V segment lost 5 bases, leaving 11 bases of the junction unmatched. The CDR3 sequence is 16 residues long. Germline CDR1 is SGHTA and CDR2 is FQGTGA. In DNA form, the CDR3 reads TGTGCCAGCAGCCCGGGACAGGGGCGTCTTGGGCAGCCCCAGCATTTT. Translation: CASSPGQGRLGQPQHF.

Here the CDR3 reads CASSVRGSGGYTF. The CDR3 DNA sequence: TGTGCCAGCAGTGTGAGGGGCTCCGGTGGCTACACCTTC. V is TRBV6-1 and J is TRBJ1-2; a possible D gene is TRBD1 (5 bases). The length of the CDR3 is 13 residues. The V end lost 4 bases, the J end lost 7 bases, and 13 bases lay between the germline ends. Germline V gene lookup returns CDR1 MNHNS and CDR2 SASEGT.

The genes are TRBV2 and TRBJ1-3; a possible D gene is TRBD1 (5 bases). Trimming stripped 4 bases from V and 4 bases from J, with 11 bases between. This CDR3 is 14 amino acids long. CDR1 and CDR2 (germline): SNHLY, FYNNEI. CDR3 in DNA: TGTGCCAGCAGTGTAGCAGGGACGGGAAACACCATATATTTT. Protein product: CASSVAGTGNTIYF.

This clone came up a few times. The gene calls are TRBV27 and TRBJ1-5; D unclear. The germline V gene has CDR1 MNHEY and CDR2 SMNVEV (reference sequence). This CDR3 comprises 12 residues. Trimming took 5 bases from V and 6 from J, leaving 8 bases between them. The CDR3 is CASSIGGQPQHF. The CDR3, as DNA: TGTGCCAGCAGTATCGGTGGTCAGCCCCAGCATTTT.

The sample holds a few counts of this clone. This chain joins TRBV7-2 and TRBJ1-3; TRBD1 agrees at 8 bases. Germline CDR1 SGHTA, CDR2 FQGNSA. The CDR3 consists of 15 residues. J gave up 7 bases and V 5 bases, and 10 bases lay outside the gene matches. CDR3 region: CASSPQGDSRNTIYF. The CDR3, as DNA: TGTGCCAGCAGCCCACAGGGGGATTCTCGGAACACCATATATTTT.

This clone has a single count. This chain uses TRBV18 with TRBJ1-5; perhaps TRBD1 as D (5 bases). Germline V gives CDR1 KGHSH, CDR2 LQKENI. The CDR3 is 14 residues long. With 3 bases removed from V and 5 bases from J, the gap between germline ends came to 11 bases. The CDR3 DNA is TGTGCCAGCTCACCCGGCAGGGTTGATCAGCCCCAGCATTTT. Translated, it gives CASSPGRVDQPQHF.